This T cell receptor (beta chain) was sequenced for a study of T-cell reconstitution after alpha-beta-depleted transplantation in children. Study-wide results and limits: Newly generated T cells supplied most T-cell counts and diversity one year post-transplant. The high TCRbeta diversity at day 60 in some patients came from surviving recipient T cells and thymic progenitors.

TCRbeta library construction was performed incorporating unique molecular identifiers. TCRdb processed the PCR reads anew with MiXCR; each CDR3 protein has one entry. The data show 500,000 or so distinct CDR3 sequences, with 9.5% to 12% seen just once and 12% to 15% held by the top ten. Details on this clonotype: Its specificity is unknown.

The receptor comes from a female patient between 2 and 10 years old who had a stem cell transplant for aplastic anemia, so the T cells may come from the graft donor. Here the sequenced sample was PBMCs, mostly from graft donor cells, taken 180 days after TCRalphabeta/CD19-depleted stem cell transplant.

This CDR3 is CASSQGGAGSPLHF. The CDR3 nucleotides read TGCGCCAGCAGCCAAGGGGGCGCAGGTTCACCCCTCCACTTT. The chain joins TRBV4-1 to TRBJ1-6, with TRBD1 as a possible D gene (5 bases). V was shortened by 1 base and J by 9 bases, with 10 bases between the two germline ends. Per germline, CDR1 MGHRA and CDR2 YSYEKL. This CDR3 comprises 14 residues.